The 5 T cell receptor beta chains below come from one sample, sequenced in a study of CD4 T cells in relation to SARS-CoV-2 and coronaviruses. Their target antigens are unknown. CD4+ T cells from unexposed donors were obtained before the COVID-19 pandemic (2011-2018). CD4+ T cells were isolated from the cells after 10 days of culture. Profiling relied on immunoSEQ multiplex PCR, and the TCRdb table lists in-frame clones only, not all of them. The data contain some 17,000 clones, 70% to 85% of them singletons. Sample: CD4+ T cells from PBMCs, cultured in vitro. These receptors all come from a human donor in good health.

This clone occurred a few times. V usage is TRBV5-1 and J usage is TRBJ2-1; D gene uncertain. The V end lost 2 bases, the J end lost 9 bases, and 9 bases lay between the germline ends. CDR1 SGHRS and CDR2 YFSETQ come from the germline V gene. The CDR3 totals 12 residues. As DNA, the CDR3 is TGCGCCAGCAGCTTAGTAGGAATTGAGCAGTTCTTC. Translating it yields CASSLVGIEQFF.

The chain combines TRBV24-1 with TRBJ2-7; TRBD1 matches at 7 bases. The junction had 4 bases not matched to a gene; V was cut back by 4 bases and J by 5 bases. The CDR3 contains 13 residues. Germline CDR1 reads KGHDR; CDR2 reads SFDVKD. The CDR3 sequence is CATSDPTGDEQYF. CDR3 sequence (DNA): TGTGCCACCAGTGACCCCACAGGGGACGAGCAGTACTTC.

The chain joins TRBV18 to TRBJ2-7; 9 positions match TRBD2. Germline CDR1 is KGHSH and CDR2 is LQKENI. V lost 1 base and J lost 0; bases outside the gene matches: 13. The CDR3 has 19 amino acids. CDR3 in DNA: TGTGCCAGCTCACCACGAACCCTTCTAGCGGGAATGAGCTCCTACGAGCAGTACTTC. Protein sequence: CASSPRTLLAGMSSYEQYF.

V is TRBV9 and J is TRBJ2-1; 11 nucleotides line up with TRBD2. V lost 1 base to trimming and J lost 3 bases; unmatched junction nucleotides: 6. CDR1 is SGDLS, CDR2 YYNGEE, per germline. The CDR3 is 17 amino acids. The CDR3 sequence is CASSVNSGRAVYNEQFF. In DNA form, the CDR3 reads TGTGCCAGCAGCGTAAATAGCGGGAGGGCCGTCTACAATGAGCAGTTCTTC.

The V call is TRBV5-1, the J call TRBJ2-5; no firm D call. CDR3 length: 12 amino acids. Germline assignment: CDR1 SGHRS and CDR2 YFSETQ. Trimming shortened V by 4 bases and J by 4 bases, and 8 bases separated the two germline ends. CDR3 residues: CASSPGGETQYF. For the CDR3, the DNA is TGCGCCAGCAGCCCCGGTGGAGAGACCCAGTACTTC.